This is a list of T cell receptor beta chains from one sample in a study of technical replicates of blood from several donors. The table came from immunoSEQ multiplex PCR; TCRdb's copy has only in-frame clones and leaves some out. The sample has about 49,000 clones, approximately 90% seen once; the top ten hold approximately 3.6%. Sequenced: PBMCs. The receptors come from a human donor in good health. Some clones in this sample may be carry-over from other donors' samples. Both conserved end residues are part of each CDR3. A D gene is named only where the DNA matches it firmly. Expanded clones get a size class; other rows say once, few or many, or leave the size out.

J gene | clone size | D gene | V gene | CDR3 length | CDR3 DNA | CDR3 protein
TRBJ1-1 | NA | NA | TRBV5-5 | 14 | TGTGCCAGCAGCCGGGATGGAATCGGAACTGAAGCTTTCTTT | CASSRDGIGTEAFF
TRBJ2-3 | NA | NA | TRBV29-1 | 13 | TGCAGCGTTGACGGGGGGCCCCCAGATACGCAGTATTTT | CSVDGGPPDTQYF
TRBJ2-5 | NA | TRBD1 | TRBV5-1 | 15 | TGCGCCAGCAGCGACGGGACAGCTTTCCAAGAGACCCAGTACTTC | CASSDGTAFQETQYF
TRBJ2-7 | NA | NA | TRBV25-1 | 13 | TGTGCCAGCAGTGAATTGGGAGACTACGAGCAGTACTTC | CASSELGDYEQYF
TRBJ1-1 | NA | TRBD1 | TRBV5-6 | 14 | TGTGCCAGCAGCTCCCTGACAGGGTTCATTGAAGCTTTCTTT | CASSSLTGFIEAFF
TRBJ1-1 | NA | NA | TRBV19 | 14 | TGTGCCAGTAGTTCCCCGGCAGGGTTGATGTGGGCTTTCTTT | CASSSPAGLMWAFF
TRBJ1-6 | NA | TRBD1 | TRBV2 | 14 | TGTGCCAGCAGCCCGGGACAGGGGGCTACACCCCTCCACTTT | CASSPGQGATPLHF
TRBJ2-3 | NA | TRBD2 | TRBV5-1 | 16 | TGCGCCAGTTCCTCCCGGACTAGCGGGGCCTCAGATACGCAGTATTTT | CASSSRTSGASDTQYF
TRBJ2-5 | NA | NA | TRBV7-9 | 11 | TGTGCCAGCAGCCTACAGGAGACCCAGTACTTC | CASSLQETQYF
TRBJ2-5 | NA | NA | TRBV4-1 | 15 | TGCGCCAGCAGCCAAGAGTTCACAGGGAAAGAGACCCAGTACTTC | CASSQEFTGKETQYF
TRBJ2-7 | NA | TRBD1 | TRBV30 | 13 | TGTGCCTGGAGTACAGGGGCCCCCTACGAGCAGTACTTC | CAWSTGAPYEQYF
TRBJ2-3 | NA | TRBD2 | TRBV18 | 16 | TGTGCCAGCTCACTGTCGACTAGCGGGGCCACAGATACGCAGTATTTT | CASSLSTSGATDTQYF
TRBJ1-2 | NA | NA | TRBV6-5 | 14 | TGTGCCAGCAGTTACTCGGGGGGAGAATATGGCTACACCTTC | CASSYSGGEYGYTF
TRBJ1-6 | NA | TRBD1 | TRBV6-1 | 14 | TGTGCCATCTCCCGGACAGGGGGCAATTCACCCCTCCACTTT | CAISRTGGNSPLHF
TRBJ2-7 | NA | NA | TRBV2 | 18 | TGTGCCAGCAGTGAAGCCACCTCGGAACAGGACATCTCCTACGAGCAGTACTTC | CASSEATSEQDISYEQYF
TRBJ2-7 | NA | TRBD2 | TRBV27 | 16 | TGTGCCAGCAGTTTTCAGGGGACTAGCGGGTTCTACGAGCAGTACTTC | CASSFQGTSGFYEQYF
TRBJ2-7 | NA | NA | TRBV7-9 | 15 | TGTGCCAGCAGCTTTCGGTCCAGGGACTCCTACGAGCAGTACTTC | CASSFRSRDSYEQYF
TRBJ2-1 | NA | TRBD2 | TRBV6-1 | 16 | TGTGCCAGCAGTGCGCGGGGTAGCGGGGGGCCCAATGAGCAGTTCTTC | CASSARGSGGPNEQFF
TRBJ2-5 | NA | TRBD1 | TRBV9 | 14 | TGTGCCAGCAGCGTGACAGGGGATACGAAGACCCAGTACTTC | CASSVTGDTKTQYF
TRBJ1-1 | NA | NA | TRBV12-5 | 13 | TGTGCTAGTGGTTTGCCGGGGGACACTGAAGCTTTCTTT | CASGLPGDTEAFF
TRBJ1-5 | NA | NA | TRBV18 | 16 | TGTGCCAGCTCACCCCTAGGAGGGGCGTACAATCAGCCCCAGCATTTT | CASSPLGGAYNQPQHF
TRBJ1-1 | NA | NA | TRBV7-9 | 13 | TGTGCCAGCAGCTTCCGGGCGGGCACTGAAGCTTTCTTT | CASSFRAGTEAFF
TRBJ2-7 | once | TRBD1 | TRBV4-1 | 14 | TGCGCCAGCAGCCAAGTGGGGACAGCCTACGAGCAGTACTTC | CASSQVGTAYEQYF
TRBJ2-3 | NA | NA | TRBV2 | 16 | TGTGCCAGCAGTGAACCTAGGTGGTTCAGCACAGATACGCAGTATTTT | CASSEPRWFSTDTQYF
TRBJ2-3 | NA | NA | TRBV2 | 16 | TGTGCCAGCACCCCAAGTCGGAGGAAAGGCACAGATACGCAGTATTTT | CASTPSRRKGTDTQYF
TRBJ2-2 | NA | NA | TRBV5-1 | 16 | TGCGCCAGCAGCTTGGCTCCCAGTACGAACACCGGGGAGCTGTTTTTT | CASSLAPSTNTGELFF
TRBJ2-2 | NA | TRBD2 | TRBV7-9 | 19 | TGTGCCAGCAGCTACCGAACTAGCGGGAGTCATTGGGGCACCGGGGAGCTGTTTTTT | CASSYRTSGSHWGTGELFF
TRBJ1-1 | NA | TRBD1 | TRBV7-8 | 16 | TGTGCCAGCAGCCAAGCTGGACAGGGTATGAACACTGAAGCTTTCTTT | CASSQAGQGMNTEAFF
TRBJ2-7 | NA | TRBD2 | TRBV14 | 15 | TGTGCCAGCGGTTCGAGCGGGAGGGCCCCTATCGAGCAGTACTTC | CASGSSGRAPIEQYF
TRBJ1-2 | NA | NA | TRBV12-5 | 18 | TGTGCTAGTGGTTTGGTAGGAGGAGGTTTCTGGGTCCCCTATGGCTACACCTTC | CASGLVGGGFWVPYGYTF
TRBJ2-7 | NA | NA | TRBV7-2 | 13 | TGTGCCAGCAGCCCCCACATCTCCTACGAGCAGTACTTC | CASSPHISYEQYF
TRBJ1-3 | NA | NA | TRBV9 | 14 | TGTGCCAGCAGCCCACAGGGCGCGTCGAGCACCATATATTTT | CASSPQGASSTIYF
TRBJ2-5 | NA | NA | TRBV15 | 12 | TGTGCCACCAGCAGAGATTTTAAGACCCAGTACTTC | CATSRDFKTQYF
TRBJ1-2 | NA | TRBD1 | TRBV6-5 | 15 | TGTGCCAGCAGCCCCGGGACAGGAGACTTCTATGGCTACACCTTC | CASSPGTGDFYGYTF
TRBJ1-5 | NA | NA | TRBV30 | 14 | TGTGCCTGGAGTGAAGAGGGAGGGAATCAGCCCCAGCATTTT | CAWSEEGGNQPQHF
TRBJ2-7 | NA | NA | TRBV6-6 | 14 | TGTGCCAGCAGACTGGGACTCCTCTCCTACGAGCAGTACTTC | CASRLGLLSYEQYF
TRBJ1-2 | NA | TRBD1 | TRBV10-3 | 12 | TGTGCCATCGGACAGGGCAACTATGGCTACACCTTC | CAIGQGNYGYTF
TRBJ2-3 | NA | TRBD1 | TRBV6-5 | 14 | TGTGCCAGCAGTGGAGACAGGGTGACAGATACGCAGTATTTT | CASSGDRVTDTQYF
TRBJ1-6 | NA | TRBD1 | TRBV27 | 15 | TGTGCCAGCAAAACCACCGGGACAGTTAATTCACCCCTCCACTTT | CASKTTGTVNSPLHF
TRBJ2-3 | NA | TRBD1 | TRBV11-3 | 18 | TGTGCCAGCAGCGTAGGGGGCAACGCCCATTCTTACACAGATACGCAGTATTTT | CASSVGGNAHSYTDTQYF
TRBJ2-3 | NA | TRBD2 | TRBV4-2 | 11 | TGTGCCAGCAGAACTAGCGATGCGCAGTATTTT | CASRTSDAQYF
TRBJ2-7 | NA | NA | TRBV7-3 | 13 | TGTGCCAGCAGCTCGGGACATAACTACGAGCAGTACTTC | CASSSGHNYEQYF
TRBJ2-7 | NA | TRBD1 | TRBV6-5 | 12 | TGTGCCAGCCGGGACAGGGGCTACGAGCAGTACTTC | CASRDRGYEQYF
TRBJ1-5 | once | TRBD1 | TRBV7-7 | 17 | TGTGCCAGCAGCTTAAGAACAGGGGCCTATAGCAATCAGCCCCAGCATTTT | CASSLRTGAYSNQPQHF
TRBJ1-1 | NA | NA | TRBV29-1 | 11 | TGCAGCGTTGAACAGGGTACTGAAGCTTTCTTT | CSVEQGTEAFF
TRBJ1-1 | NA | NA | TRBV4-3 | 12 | TGCGCCAGCAGCGGAGCGGGGGCTGAAGCTTTCTTT | CASSGAGAEAFF
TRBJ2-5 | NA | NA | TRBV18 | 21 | TGTGCCAGCTCACCACCGAGGGGCCAACCCTCCAGGGGTTCGTCGCAAGAGACCCAGTACTTC | CASSPPRGQPSRGSSQETQYF
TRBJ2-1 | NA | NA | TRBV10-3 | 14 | TGTGCCATCAGTGGACTGCCTAGTTACAATGAGCAGTTCTTC | CAISGLPSYNEQFF
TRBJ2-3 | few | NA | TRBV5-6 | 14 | TGTGCCAGCAGTAAGTGGGCGGGGACAGATACGCAGTATTTT | CASSKWAGTDTQYF
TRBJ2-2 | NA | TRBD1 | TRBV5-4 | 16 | TGTGCCAGCAGCTTGGGAGACAGGGGGCGATCGAAGGAGCTGTTTTTT | CASSLGDRGRSKELFF
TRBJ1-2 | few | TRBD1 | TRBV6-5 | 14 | TGTGCCAGCAGCGGGACAGGGGGCCCCTATGGCTACACCTTC | CASSGTGGPYGYTF
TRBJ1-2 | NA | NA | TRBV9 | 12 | TGTGCCAGCAGCGCCAGGGGTTATGGCTACACCTTC | CASSARGYGYTF
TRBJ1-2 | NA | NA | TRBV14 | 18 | TGTGCCAGCAGCCAAAATAGGATCGAGGCAGAAACACACTATGGCTACACCTTC | CASSQNRIEAETHYGYTF
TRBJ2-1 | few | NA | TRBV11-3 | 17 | TGTGCCAGCAGCCTCAGTCGGTTCGGCACCCCCGGGAATGAGCAGTTCTTC | CASSLSRFGTPGNEQFF
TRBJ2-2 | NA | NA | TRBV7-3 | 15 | TGTGCCAGCAGCTTAGACAATAAGAACACCGGGGAGCTGTTTTTT | CASSLDNKNTGELFF
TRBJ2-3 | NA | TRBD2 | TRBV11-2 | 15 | TGTGCCAGCAGCTTCAGCGGGAGTTATACAGATACGCAGTATTTT | CASSFSGSYTDTQYF